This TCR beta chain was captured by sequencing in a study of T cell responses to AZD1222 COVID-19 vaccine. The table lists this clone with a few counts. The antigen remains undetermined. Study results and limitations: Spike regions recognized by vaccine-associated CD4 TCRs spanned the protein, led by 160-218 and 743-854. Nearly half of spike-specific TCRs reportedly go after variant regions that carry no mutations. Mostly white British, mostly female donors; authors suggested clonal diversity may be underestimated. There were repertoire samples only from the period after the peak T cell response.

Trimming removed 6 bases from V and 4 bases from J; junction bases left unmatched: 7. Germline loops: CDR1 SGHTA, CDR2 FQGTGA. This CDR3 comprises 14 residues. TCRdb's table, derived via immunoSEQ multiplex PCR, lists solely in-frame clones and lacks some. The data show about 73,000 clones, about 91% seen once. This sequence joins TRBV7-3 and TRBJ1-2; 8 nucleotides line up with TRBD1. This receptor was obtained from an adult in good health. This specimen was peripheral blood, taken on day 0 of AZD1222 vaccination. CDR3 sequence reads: CASSGQGSVYGYTF. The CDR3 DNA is TGTGCCAGCAGTGGACAGGGATCGGTCTATGGCTACACCTTC.